The next 13 T cell receptor beta chains were all read from a single sample in a study of blood T cell repertoires in COVID-19. Clones were sequenced by immunoSEQ multiplex PCR, and TCRdb holds only the in-frame ones, with some missing. The sample carries a few hundred thousand clones, approximately 86% recorded once. The specimen was peripheral blood. Every receptor here comes from a man aged 35 to 55 who had recovered from COVID-19.

This clone was found once. The chain uses TRBV5-1 and TRBJ2-3, with TRBD2 as a possible D gene (6 bases). Trimming pared 0 bases from V and 6 bases from J, leaving 11 bases between. The CDR3 is made up of 14 amino acids. Per the germline V gene, CDR1 is SGHRS and CDR2 is YFSETQ. The DNA of the CDR3 is TGCGCCAGCAGCTTGGAGGCGGGGTGGGATACGCAGTATTTT. Protein sequence: CASSLEAGWDTQYF. Drawing the rest from reference TRBV5-1 and TRBJ2-3, the complete variable domain is KAGVTQTPRYLIKTRGQQVTLSCSPISGHRSVSWYQQTPGQGLQFLFEYFSETQRNKGNFPGRFSGRQFSNSRSEMNVSTLELGDSALYLCASSLEAGWDTQYFGPGTRLTVL.

This chain links TRBV4-3 with TRBJ1-2; TRBD1 matches at 8 bases. The CDR3 loop spans 14 amino acids. Germline trimming cut 8 bases from V and 4 bases from J; bases unmatched to any gene: 9. Looked up from germline, CDR1 is LGHNA and CDR2 is YSLEER. The CDR3 region is CASSQGASLYGYTF. The CDR3 DNA sequence: TGCGCCAGCTCTCAGGGGGCGAGCCTCTATGGCTACACCTTC.

The CDR3 region has the DNA TGTGCCAGCAGCTCCGACAGGGCCTATGGCTACACCTTC. It is translated as CASSSDRAYGYTF. The chain uses TRBV11-2 and TRBJ1-2; 7 positions match TRBD1. V dropped 4 bases and J dropped 4; count of bases not matched to a gene: 3. Germline V gene data show CDR1 as SGHAT and CDR2 as FQNNGV. CDR3 length: 13 amino acids.

This clone was recorded only once. The J gene is TRBJ2-1, the V gene TRBV29-1, with 9 bases lining up with TRBD2. The CDR3 contains 15 residues. J gave up 7 bases and V 1 base, and 8 bases lay outside the gene matches. The V gene's germline CDR1 is SQVTM and CDR2 ANQGSEA. DNA of the CDR3: TGCAGCGTTGAAGTGAGGGCGGGGGGGCCGAATGAGCAGTTCTTC. Translated, it gives CSVEVRAGGPNEQFF.

V usage is TRBV7-2 and J usage is TRBJ2-7; 8 positions agree with TRBD2. The length of the CDR3 is 16 residues. Germline lookup yields CDR1 SGHTA and CDR2 FQGNSA. J gave up 4 bases and V 1 base, and 9 bases lay outside the gene matches. CDR3 in amino acids: CASSLGPRGGQYEQYF. CDR3 coding DNA: TGTGCCAGCAGCTTAGGCCCTCGCGGGGGGCAGTACGAGCAGTACTTC.

CDR3 sequence: CASRTGKYTGELFF. In nucleotides, the CDR3 is TGCGCCAGCAGGACAGGAAAATACACCGGGGAGCTGTTTTTT. The rearrangement links TRBV10-1 to TRBJ2-2, with D maybe TRBD1 (6 bases). CDR3 length equals 14 residues. V was pared by 6 bases and J by 3 bases, with 11 bases between. Germline V lookup: CDR1 WNHNN, CDR2 SYGVQD (reference sequence).

The V gene is TRBV24-1, the J gene TRBJ2-3; the D gene is possibly TRBD1 (6 bases). Germline-derived CDR1 and CDR2 are KGHDR and SFDVKD. This CDR3 is 15 amino acids long. Trimming removed 5 bases at V and 0 bases at J, with 11 bases between. Here the CDR3 reads CATSVSGTSTDTQYF. CDR3 nucleotide sequence: TGTGCCACCAGTGTTTCGGGGACAAGCACAGATACGCAGTATTTT.

The CDR3 DNA sequence: TGTGCCAGCAGTCCCAGACAGGGAAGCTATGGCTACACCTTC. Its protein product is CASSPRQGSYGYTF. The chain carries TRBV6-6 and TRBJ1-2; 7 bases map to TRBD1. Unmatched junction bases numbered 7, after V lost 5 bases and J lost 4 bases. The CDR3 consists of 14 residues. Germline values: CDR1 MNHNY, CDR2 SVGAGI (reference sequence).

The chain links TRBV7-3 to TRBJ1-1; a possible D gene is TRBD1 (5 bases). In germline, CDR1 is SGHTA, CDR2 FQGTGA. The CDR3 sequence is 14 residues long. V lost 0 bases to trimming and J lost 7 bases, with 12 bases between them. The CDR3 DNA reads as TGTGCCAGCAGCTTAACTGGGGCAGCAGGTGAAGCTTTCTTT. It codes for CASSLTGAAGEAFF.

V gene TRBV6-5 combines with J gene TRBJ2-7; 13 bases align to TRBD2. Looked up from germline, CDR1 is MNHEY and CDR2 is SVGAGI. Trimming cost V 2 bases and J 2 bases; bases outside gene matches: 3. CDR3 size: 16 residues. CDR3 amino acids: CASSYGGTSGTYEQYF. Here the CDR3 DNA reads TGTGCCAGCAGTTACGGGGGGACTAGCGGGACCTACGAGCAGTACTTC.

The chain uses TRBV6-4 and TRBJ2-1; 7 bases align to TRBD1. The CDR3 length is 15 residues. V lost 3 bases to trimming and J lost 2 bases; unmatched junction nucleotides: 4. From germline, CDR1 is MRHNA and CDR2 SNTAGT. CDR3 loop: CASSEMGQTYNEQFF. CDR3 nucleotides: TGTGCCAGCAGTGAAATGGGACAGACCTACAATGAGCAGTTCTTC.

The sample holds one count of this clone. This sequence joins TRBV5-6 and TRBJ2-3; 10 bases fit TRBD1. V was clipped by 4 bases and J by 4 bases; unmatched bases: 9. There are 16 residues in the CDR3. The germline V gene encodes CDR1 SGHDT and CDR2 YYEEEE. The CDR3 protein is CASSPSDRGLADTQYF. The CDR3 bases are TGTGCCAGCAGCCCTTCAGACAGGGGGCTTGCAGATACGCAGTATTTT.

The chain combines TRBV11-3 with TRBJ1-3; D gene uncertain. The CDR3 runs 14 residues. Trimming took off 3 bases at V and 0 bases at J, with 6 bases between the two ends. The germline V gene encodes CDR1 SGHNT and CDR2 YENEEA. CDR3 sequence (DNA): TGTGCCAGCAGCTTGTCGGGCTCTGGAAACACCATATATTTT. It encodes CASSLSGSGNTIYF.